This is a list of T cell receptor beta chains from one sample in a study of blood T cell repertoires in COVID-19. Sequenced by immunoSEQ multiplex PCR; TCRdb stores in-frame clones only, minus some. Of about 200,000 clones listed, about 88% are singletons. Specimen: peripheral blood. All receptors come from a woman at least 80 years old with acute or convalescent COVID-19. CDR3s include the opening cysteine and the closing phenylalanine or tryptophan. Each record gives: CDR3 length, V gene, D gene, J gene, clone size, CDR3 protein, CDR3 DNA. A D gene is named only where the DNA matches it firmly. Only part of the rows carry a size: once, few, many, or a class if the clone is expanded.

cdr3_length: 16; v_call: TRBV15; d_call: TRBD1; j_call: TRBJ1-5; clone_size: NA; cdr3_aa: CATSRGFRGRGQPQHF; cdr3_nt: TGTGCCACCAGCAGAGGTTTCAGGGGGCGCGGGCAGCCCCAGCATTTT
cdr3_length: 9; v_call: TRBV6-1; d_call: NA; j_call: TRBJ1-1; clone_size: NA; cdr3_aa: CASSQTAFF; cdr3_nt: TGTGCCAGCAGCCAGACTGCTTTCTTT
cdr3_length: 17; v_call: TRBV7-8; d_call: TRBD2; j_call: TRBJ2-3; clone_size: NA; cdr3_aa: CASSSRTSGENTDTQYF; cdr3_nt: TGTGCCAGCAGCTCGCGGACTAGCGGAGAGAACACAGATACGCAGTATTTT
cdr3_length: 11; v_call: TRBV20-1; d_call: NA; j_call: TRBJ1-2; clone_size: NA; cdr3_aa: CSALVEGGYTF; cdr3_nt: TGCAGTGCTCTCGTTGAGGGTGGCTACACCTTC
cdr3_length: 14; v_call: TRBV9; d_call: TRBD1; j_call: TRBJ1-2; clone_size: few; cdr3_aa: CASSVKGDSAGYTF; cdr3_nt: TGTGCCAGCAGCGTCAAGGGGGACAGTGCTGGCTACACCTTC
cdr3_length: 13; v_call: TRBV4-2; d_call: NA; j_call: TRBJ2-7; clone_size: NA; cdr3_aa: CASSPTGLYEQYF; cdr3_nt: TGTGCCAGCAGCCCCACCGGACTCTACGAGCAGTACTTC
cdr3_length: 14; v_call: TRBV7-2; d_call: NA; j_call: TRBJ1-1; clone_size: NA; cdr3_aa: CASSLWAVNTEAFF; cdr3_nt: TGTGCCAGCAGCTTATGGGCCGTGAACACTGAAGCTTTCTTT
cdr3_length: 16; v_call: TRBV18; d_call: TRBD1; j_call: TRBJ1-1; clone_size: NA; cdr3_aa: CASSRGQGGWNTEAFF; cdr3_nt: TGTGCCAGCTCACGGGGACAGGGAGGCTGGAACACTGAAGCTTTCTTT
cdr3_length: 15; v_call: TRBV7-2; d_call: TRBD2; j_call: TRBJ2-5; clone_size: NA; cdr3_aa: CASSPPGLAVETQYF; cdr3_nt: TGTGCCAGCAGTCCCCCGGGACTAGCAGTCGAGACCCAGTACTTC
cdr3_length: 13; v_call: TRBV10-3; d_call: NA; j_call: TRBJ2-1; clone_size: NA; cdr3_aa: CAINDGSYNEQFF; cdr3_nt: TGTGCCATCAATGACGGGAGCTACAATGAGCAGTTCTTC
cdr3_length: 16; v_call: TRBV2; d_call: TRBD2; j_call: TRBJ2-1; clone_size: NA; cdr3_aa: CASRAAAGGFHNEQFF; cdr3_nt: TGTGCCAGCAGGGCTGCGGCGGGAGGGTTTCACAATGAGCAGTTCTTC
cdr3_length: 14; v_call: TRBV6-1; d_call: NA; j_call: TRBJ1-1; clone_size: few; cdr3_aa: CASSDPSRGTEAFF; cdr3_nt: TGTGCCAGCAGTGATCCAAGTCGGGGGACTGAAGCTTTCTTT
cdr3_length: 15; v_call: TRBV9; d_call: TRBD1; j_call: TRBJ1-5; clone_size: once; cdr3_aa: CASSPRTGDNQPQHF; cdr3_nt: TGTGCCAGCAGCCCGCGGACAGGGGACAATCAGCCCCAGCATTTT
cdr3_length: 13; v_call: TRBV18; d_call: NA; j_call: TRBJ1-3; clone_size: NA; cdr3_aa: CASSLDIGNTIYF; cdr3_nt: TGTGCCAGCTCACTGGACATCGGAAACACCATATATTTT
cdr3_length: 13; v_call: TRBV5-1; d_call: NA; j_call: TRBJ1-2; clone_size: NA; cdr3_aa: CASSDIANYGYTF; cdr3_nt: TGCGCCAGCAGCGACATTGCTAACTATGGCTACACCTTC
cdr3_length: 17; v_call: TRBV12-5; d_call: NA; j_call: TRBJ2-1; clone_size: NA; cdr3_aa: CASGLFAGSTLTGEQFF; cdr3_nt: TGTGCTAGTGGTTTGTTCGCCGGCTCAACCTTAACGGGTGAGCAGTTCTTC